This T cell receptor (beta chain) came from a study of T cell responses to AZD1222 COVID-19 vaccine (dated by TCRdb to the early 2020s). For the study in its entirety: AZD1222 recipients with second doses at about 4 weeks or about 12 weeks were pooled, because spike-specific TCR depth and breadth did not differ between schedules. Trial participants were enrolled into age subgroups of 18-55, 56-69 and 70-plus years, which contained about 150, 27 and 61 TCR-sequenced participants, respectively. TCR sequencing was performed for more than 230 trial participants, of whom about 200 were given two doses of AZD1222 and 26 were given two doses of MenACWY control vaccine. What the research found in general, with its limitations: The vaccine-associated CD4 TCRs covered the entire spike protein, and the dominant responses fell in regions 160-218 and 743-854. Spike-specific TCR breadth and depth rose significantly after two AZD1222 doses compared with day 0 and with MenACWY recipients. The 56-69-year group was small, and its depth increase did not reach significance, likely because of low power. Because no samples from the day 14 peak response were available, repertoires could be characterized only after the peak T cell response. Conclusions about previously exposed vaccinees were limited because only a handful of AZD1222 recipients were SARS-CoV-2 seropositive at baseline. Reportedly, close to half of the unique spike-specific TCRs recognized epitopes lying outside the regions that are mutated in the B.1.351 and B.1.1.7 variants. Participants were mostly white British, with more females than males. The authors suggested clonal diversity may have been underestimated.

This clone was detected once. The clone's antigen remains unknown. The input lacks base qualities; no much larger clone sits a single base away. Sequences WNHNN (CDR1) and SYGVQD (CDR2) are obtained from the germline V gene (reference sequence). The junction shows trimming of 0 bases on V and 7 bases on J, plus 14 bases between the germline ends. Including cysteine and phenylalanine, the CDR3 has 15 amino acids. Solely the CDR3 DNA is kept, with 45 bases framed from the first base. The label giving this sample's time point can be read as: baseline before first vaccination. Samples from vaccinated people were obtained from the UK trials COV001 and COV002, which included a single-blind randomized controlled phase 2/3 trial of AZD1222 (ChAdOx1 nCoV-19) in healthy adults. For TCRbeta chain sequencing, PBMC samples from trial participants were taken at day 0 and at day 28 after the second dose. The CDR3 regions of human TCRbeta chains were subjected to immunosequencing. For the original study's pipeline: Repertoire TCRs were checked for matches against a reference library of SARS-CoV-2-specific TCRs that had been generated using the MIRA antigen-specificity platform. Breadth meant the fraction of unique TCRs that were SARS-CoV-2-associated, whereas depth meant the fraction of total T cells that were SARS-CoV-2-associated. Each spike-specific TCR was assigned to its reactive spike region and to a CD4 or CD8 class using the MIRA data. Log10-transformed breadth and depth values were compared by one-way ANOVA with Sidak's multiple comparisons tests. TCRdb's version of the immuneACCESS table is confined to in-frame rearrangements and falls short of the full clone set. An unresolved V gene accounts for under half of the shortfall where checked; the remainder is of unknown origin. D and trimming were read from the DNA, whereas the V and J calls and clone size are those reported in that table. The sample contains approximately 110,000 clones, roughly 90% of them found a single time. 4.4% of the sample is held by the ten biggest clonotypes.

Here the sequenced sample was peripheral blood, taken on day 0 of AZD1222 vaccination. The clonotype originates from an adult in good health. This chain is built from TRBV10-1 and TRBJ2-3, with the D gene tentatively TRBD1 or TRBD2, based on 5 matching bases in each. CDR3 protein: CASSESGVGVYTQYF. The sequenced DNA is TGCGCCAGCAGTGAGTCCGGGGTGGGGGTTTATACGCAGTATTTT.